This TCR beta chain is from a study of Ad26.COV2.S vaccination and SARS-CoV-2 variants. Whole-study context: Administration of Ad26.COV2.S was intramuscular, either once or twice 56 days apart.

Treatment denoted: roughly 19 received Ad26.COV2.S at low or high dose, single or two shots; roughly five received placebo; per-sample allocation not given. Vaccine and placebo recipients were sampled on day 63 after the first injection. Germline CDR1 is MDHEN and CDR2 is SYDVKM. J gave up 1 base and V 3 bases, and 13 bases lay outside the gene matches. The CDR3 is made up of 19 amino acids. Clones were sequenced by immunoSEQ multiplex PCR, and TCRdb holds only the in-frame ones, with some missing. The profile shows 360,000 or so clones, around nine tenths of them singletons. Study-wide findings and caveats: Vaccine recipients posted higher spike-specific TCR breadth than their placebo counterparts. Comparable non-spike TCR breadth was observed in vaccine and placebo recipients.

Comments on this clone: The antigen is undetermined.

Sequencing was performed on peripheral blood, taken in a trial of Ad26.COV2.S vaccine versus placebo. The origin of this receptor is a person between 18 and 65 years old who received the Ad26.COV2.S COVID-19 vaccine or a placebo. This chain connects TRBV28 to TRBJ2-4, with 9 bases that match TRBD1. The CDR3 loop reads CASSFRDRDLGFAKNIQYF. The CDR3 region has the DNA TGTGCCAGCAGTTTCCGGGACAGGGACTTGGGATTTGCCAAAAACATTCAGTACTTC.